This T cell receptor (beta chain) was identified during a study of vaccination and CD4 T cells after COVID-19 (dated by TCRdb to the early 2020s). About the investigation overall: SARS-CoV-2 positivity had been established in the convalescent patients by nasal swab PCR, and mild disease was recorded in eight to ten of these patients and severe disease in one. The convalescent cohort comprised six males and four females, including two Hispanic individuals, seven Caucasians, two Asians and one multiracial person. Participants received two doses of either the Pfizer-BioNTech BNT162b2 vaccine (n=8) or the Moderna mRNA-1273 vaccine (n=2). Post-COVID blood samples from convalescent patients were collected a median of 101 days after diagnosis, with a range of 35 to 161 days. Post-vaccine blood samples were collected a median of about 72 days after the second vaccine dose, ranging from roughly 13 to 250 days. Culture stimuli were overlapping spike peptide pools from SARS-CoV-2 and from the common cold coronaviruses HCoV-NL63, HCoV-OC43 and HCoV-229E. Control cultures received a CEFX viral epitope pool as the positive control, an HIV-1 Nef peptide pool as the negative control, or no peptide. In around ten COVID-19 convalescent patients and a few infection-naive healthy vaccine recipients, the spike-specific CD4+ TCR repertoire before mRNA vaccination was compared with the repertoire after mRNA vaccination. What the authors observed across the whole study: The median count of SARS-CoV-2-reactive clonotypes went up from under 25 after infection to approximately 40 after vaccination, although the change was not significant. Among convalescent patients, a median about 87% of the SARS-CoV-2-reactive clones seen after vaccination appeared only after vaccination, which suggests priming specific to the vaccine. Of the vaccine-specific clones in convalescent patients, 304 of 307, or nearly all, reacted only to SARS-CoV-2 spike and did not cross-react with common cold coronaviruses. The study included relatively few convalescent patients and did not analyze early timepoints after natural infection.

Measured from the cysteine to the phenylalanine, the CDR3 is 14 residues long. Solely the CDR3 DNA is kept, with 42 bases framed from the first base. V ends up 5 bases short and J 2 bases short, with an unmatched junction base count of 4. Per the germline V gene (reference sequence), LNHDA is the CDR1 and SQIVND is the CDR2. The library was built by means of PCR. TCR sequencing of DNA from cultured CD4+ T cells used the Oncomine TCR Beta short-read assay at the Johns Hopkins FTIC core. The QIAamp micro DNA kit was used to extract genomic DNA from the cultured CD4+ T cells. Oncomine TCR Beta libraries made from cultured CD4+ T cells were pooled using unique dual indexes and sequenced on an Illumina iSeq 100. Per the original workflow: Non-productive sequences were filtered out, and CDR3s that did not start with C, did not end with F or W, or were shorter than 7 amino acids were discarded. Antigen-specific clonotypes were identified with the MANAFEST web application by comparing peptide-stimulated wells with reference and other culture wells. An FDR below 0.05, an odds ratio above 5, and a productive frequency above 0.1% in at least two of three replicate wells were required for clones to be considered positive. Clonotypes that were significantly expanded in both SARS-CoV-2 spike wells and at least one common cold coronavirus spike condition were defined as cross-reactive. Levenshtein distances (stringdist) and unrooted phylogenetic trees (ape) in R version 3.6.1 were used to assess CDR3 homology. TCRdb reprocessing: public reads trimmed at Q25 with fastp, clones called with MiXCR, in-frame beta chains kept. For every CDR3 protein sequence, its rows merge into one entry that carries the most common genes and DNA. The V and J calls here are based on TCRdb, not the publication. Here the sample has 2,500 to 3,000 distinct CDR3 sequences; around 23% occur a single time. Together, the top ten hold around a quarter of the sample.

Taken with the paper, the label for treatment or condition translates to: roughly 11-day PBMC culture with coronavirus spike peptide pools or control peptides (ViraFEST assay). The ViraFEST assay was used in the study, in which antigen-specific T cells were expanded with peptide pools and expanded clonotypes were subsequently identified by TCR sequencing. The convalescent patients' positive SARS-CoV-2 PCR tests were from March to December 2020, which was before the Alpha, Beta and Delta variants emerged in the United States. Each well held around 1.9 million PBMCs cultured with 9 to 10 ug/ml peptide pools in IMDM containing around 4.5% human AB serum and around 9 IU/ml IL-2. On days 3 and 7, half of the culture medium was replaced with fresh IL-2-containing medium. CD4+ T cells were isolated after approximately ten days of culture through negative selection using the EasySep CD4+ T cell isolation kit. Ficoll-Paque Plus gradient centrifugation was used to isolate PBMCs from whole blood, and the isolated PBMCs were then either used fresh or cryopreserved at -140C. In general, triplicate wells were set up for every culture condition.

This clonotype was observed a few times. Its antigen target is currently unknown. Per-base qualities were not stored, and no clone one base away is much larger. The sequence derives from a human donor who had recovered from COVID-19. Sequencing was carried out using CD4+ T cells from blood, cultured in vitro. This sequence uses TRBV19 and TRBJ2-5, and TRBD1 matches 8 of the central bases. The DNA is as follows: TGTGCCAGTAGTCAGGACAGGGATCAAGAGACCCAGTACTTC. It translates to CASSQDRDQETQYF.